This T cell receptor beta chain was identified during a study of human T cells and chemical hapten exposure. Study context: Small pooled library volume differences chiefly drove per-sample TCR yield variation. Study results and limitations: DPC sensitization left the count of TCRs above 1 in 1000 unchanged.

In the original workflow: The median was about 100,000 TCRs per sample, ranging roughly 20,000 to 750,000. MiXCR, run by TCRdb on the RACE reads, gives a single entry per CDR3 protein. The V and J calls follow TCRdb's processing rather than the paper's. Among fewer than 100,000 distinct CDR3 sequences, 8.5% to 9.5% were seen once, and the ten largest hold about 1.8%. The table lists this clonotype with many counts. Its antigen is as yet unknown. As for time point: healthy volunteer bleed at 6 weeks. The study extracted total RNA from unfractionated whole blood. Trimming cost V 7 bases and J 3 bases, with 9 bases left between them. Germline V gene sequence: CDR1 MRHNA, CDR2 SNTAGT. The CDR3 has 13 residues.

The gene calls are TRBV6-4 and TRBJ2-2, with D tentatively TRBD1 or TRBD2 (5 bases each). This clonotype was sampled from a female donor in good health. Some clones in this sample may be carry-over from other donors' samples. Material: whole blood. The chain's CDR3 is CASKGTDTGELFF. As DNA, the CDR3 is TGTGCCAGCAAAGGGACGGACACCGGGGAGCTGTTTTTT.